The clone carrying this TCR beta chain appeared a few times. What it binds is not known. The data belong to a study of post-analysis software for immune sequencing data. Study details: Progressive-relapsing, secondary progressive and relapsing-remitting multiple sclerosis were among the disease courses included. Study results and caveats: Patients used four to six TRBV segments, including TRBV5-6, TRBV5-1 and TRBV20-1, more often than controls. Strong co-clustering by F measure was evident for samples that had been prepared in the same batch. Controls had significantly higher normalized Chao1 diversity than multiple sclerosis patients.

Unique molecular identifiers had been added to the TCR beta cDNA libraries. Roughly 500,000 cDNA molecules were recovered from an input of roughly 0.95 to 10 million T cells. TCRdb processed the PCR reads anew with MiXCR; each CDR3 protein has one entry. The data show about 540,000 distinct CDR3 sequences, roughly 34% seen once. The CDR3 extends over 16 amino acids. V lost 0 bases and J lost 0; bases outside the gene matches: 3. From germline, CDR1 is MNHEY and CDR2 SVGAGI. The gene calls are TRBV6-5 and TRBJ2-3; TRBD2 matches 7 bases. The receptor was derived from a girl aged 2-17 years with multiple sclerosis. The material sequenced was blood. The CDR3 DNA follows: TGTGCCAGCAGTTACTCAGCGGGGTTGAGCACAGATACGCAGTATTTT. This codes for CASSYSAGLSTDTQYF.